This TCR beta chain was recorded in a study of regulatory T cells in long-lasting Graves disease. The authors built TCR beta libraries using iRepertoire HTBI primers and Arm-PCR of CDR3 regions. In TCRdb, the multiplex PCR reads were re-called with MiXCR into one record per CDR3 protein. This sample has 450,000 to 650,000 distinct CDR3 sequences, with 15% to 20% found just once. This clonotype has just a few counts. One junction end disagrees with the germline gene, perhaps due to a read error. The CDR3 has 17 amino acids. Looked up from germline, CDR1 is SGHKS and CDR2 is YYEKEE (reference sequence). Described time point: newly diagnosed GD, antithyroid drugs for less than 3 months. Extracted PBMC RNA gave rise to the TCR library. Collection of peripheral blood (around 10 milliliters) was done using EDTA tubes. This sample also belongs to another study, concerning T cells in Graves' hyperthyroidism and ophthalmopathy. That paper states: In the analysis, a 13 V-J model separated ophthalmopathy from stable hyperthyroidism.

The sequence came from a middle-aged woman with Graves disease. The rearrangement uses TRBV5-5 and TRBJ1-1; the D gene is possibly TRBD1 (6 bases). Specimen: peripheral blood mononuclear cells (PBMCs), collected at new diagnosis, from a patient treated with antithyroid drugs. This CDR3 reads CASSLGTFGVRRGRPVF. CDR3 DNA sequence: TGTGCCAGCAGCTTGGGTACGTTCGGTGTTAGGAGGGGGAGGCCCGTATTT.